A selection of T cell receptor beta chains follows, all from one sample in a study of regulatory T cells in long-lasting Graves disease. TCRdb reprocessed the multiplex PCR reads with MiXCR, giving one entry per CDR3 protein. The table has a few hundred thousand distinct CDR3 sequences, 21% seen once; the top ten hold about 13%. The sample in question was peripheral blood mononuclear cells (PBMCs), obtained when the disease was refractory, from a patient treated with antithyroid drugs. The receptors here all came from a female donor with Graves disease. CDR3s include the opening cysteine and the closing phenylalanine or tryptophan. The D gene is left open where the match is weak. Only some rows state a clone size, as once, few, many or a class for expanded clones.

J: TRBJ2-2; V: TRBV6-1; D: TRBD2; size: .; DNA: TGTGCCAGCATCTCTGGCGGGAGTGGCGCCGGGGAGCTGTTTTTT; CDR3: CASISGGSGAGELFF
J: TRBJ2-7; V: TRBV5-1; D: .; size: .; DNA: TGCGCCAGCACGGGAGAGGACAACGAGCAGTACTTC; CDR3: CASTGEDNEQYF
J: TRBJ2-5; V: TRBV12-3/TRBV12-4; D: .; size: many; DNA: TGTGCCAGCAGCCCCGGGACAACCCAAGAGACCCAGTACTTC; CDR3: CASSPGTTQETQYF
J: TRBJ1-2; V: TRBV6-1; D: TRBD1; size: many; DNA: TGTGCCAGCAGTGAAGTGACAGGGGGCCTTGGCTACACCTTC; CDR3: CASSEVTGGLGYTF
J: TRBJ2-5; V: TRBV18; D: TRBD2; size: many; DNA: TGTGCCAGCTCACTGGCTAGCGGGAGCGTTGAAGAGACCCAGTACTTC; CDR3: CASSLASGSVEETQYF
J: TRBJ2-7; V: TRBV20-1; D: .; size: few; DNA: TGCAGTCCCCGGCAGGTTTACTACGAGCAGTACTTC; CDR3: CSPRQVYYEQYF
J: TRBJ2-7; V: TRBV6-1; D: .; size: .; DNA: TGTGCCAGCTCCCGGGACTCTCTATCGAGGGAGTACTTC; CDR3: CASSRDSLSREYF
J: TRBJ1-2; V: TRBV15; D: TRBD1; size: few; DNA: TGTGCCACCAGCCCCCAAGGACAGGCGTACTATGGCTACACCTTC; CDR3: CATSPQGQAYYGYTF
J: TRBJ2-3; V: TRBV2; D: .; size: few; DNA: TGTGCCAGCAGCCCAGCCACAGATACGCAGTATTTT; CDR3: CASSPATDTQYF
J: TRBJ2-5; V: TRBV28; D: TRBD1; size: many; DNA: TGTGCCAGCAGTTTTTTCGGGACAGGGAGTCAAGAGACCCAGTACTTC; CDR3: CASSFFGTGSQETQYF
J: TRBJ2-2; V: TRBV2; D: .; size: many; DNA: TGTGCCAGCAGCCAAGACAGGTTCACCGGGGAGCTGTTTTTT; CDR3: CASSQDRFTGELFF
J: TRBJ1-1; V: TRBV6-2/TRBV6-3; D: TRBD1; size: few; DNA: TGTGCCAGCAGTTACGGTTGGGGACAGTCCCCTTCCACGGATGAAGCTTTCTTT; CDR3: CASSYGWGQSPSTDEAFF
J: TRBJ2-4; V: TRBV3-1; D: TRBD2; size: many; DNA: TGTGCCAGCAGCCAAGCGGGGGGAGCCAAAAACATTCAGTACTTC; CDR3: CASSQAGGAKNIQYF
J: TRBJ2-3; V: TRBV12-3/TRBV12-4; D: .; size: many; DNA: TGTGCCAGCAGTCTTGGCAGTCCCACAGATACGCAGTATTTT; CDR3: CASSLGSPTDTQYF
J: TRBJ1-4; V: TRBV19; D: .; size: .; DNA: TGTGCCAGTAAACTGGGTCGGCAGAATGAAAAACTGTTTTTT; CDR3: CASKLGRQNEKLFF
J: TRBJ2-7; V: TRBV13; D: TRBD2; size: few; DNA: TGTGCCAGCAGCCCTACTAGCGGGATCGCCTACGAGCAGTACTTC; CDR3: CASSPTSGIAYEQYF
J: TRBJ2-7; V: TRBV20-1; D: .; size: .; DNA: TGCAGTGCTAGCGGGCGGGCTGCCTACGAGCAGTACTTC; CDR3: CSASGRAAYEQYF
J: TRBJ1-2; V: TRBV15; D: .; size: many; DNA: TGTGCCACCAGCAGAGGTTGGACGGAGGTTCAATATGGCTACACCTTC; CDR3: CATSRGWTEVQYGYTF
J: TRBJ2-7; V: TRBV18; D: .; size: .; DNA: TGTGCCAGCTCACCTCCCTCCGCCTACGAGCAGTACTTC; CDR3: CASSPPSAYEQYF
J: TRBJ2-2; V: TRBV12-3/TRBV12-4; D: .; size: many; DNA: TGTGCCAGCTCAGGGGAACAGCTGTTTTTT; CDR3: CASSGEQLFF
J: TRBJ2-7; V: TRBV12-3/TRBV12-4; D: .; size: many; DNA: TGTGCCAGCAGAACCAGCGGCCCTACCTACGAGCAGTACTTC; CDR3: CASRTSGPTYEQYF
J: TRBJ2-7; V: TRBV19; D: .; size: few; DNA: TGTGCCAGTAGTGCGGACAGTGTGGGGAATCGGCAGTACTTC; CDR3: CASSADSVGNRQYF
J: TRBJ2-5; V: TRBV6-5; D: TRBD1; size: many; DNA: TGTGCCAGCAGTTACTCAACAGGGGAAGAGACCCAGTACTTC; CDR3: CASSYSTGEETQYF
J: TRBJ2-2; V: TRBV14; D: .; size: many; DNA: TGTGCCAGCAGCCCGACCGAGGGGAACACCGGGGAGCTGTTTTTT; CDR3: CASSPTEGNTGELFF
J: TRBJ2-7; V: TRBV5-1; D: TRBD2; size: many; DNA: TGTGCCAGCAGCTTGGAACGGGAGGGCCGCGAGCAGTACTTC; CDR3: CASSLEREGREQYF
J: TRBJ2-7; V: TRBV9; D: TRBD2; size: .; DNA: TGTGCCAGCAGCCCCACCTCTCTCCCGGGAGGGTCCTACGAGCAGTACTTC; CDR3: CASSPTSLPGGSYEQYF
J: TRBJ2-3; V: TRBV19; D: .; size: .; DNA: TGTGCCAGTAGTATCGGGGGATACACAGATACGCAGTATTTT; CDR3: CASSIGGYTDTQYF
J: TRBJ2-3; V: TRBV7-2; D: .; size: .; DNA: TGTGCCAGCACCTGGGAGACAGGAGCTACGCAGTATTTT; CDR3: CASTWETGATQYF
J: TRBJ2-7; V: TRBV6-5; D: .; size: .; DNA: TGTGCCAGCAGTTACTCGACGGGAACCCCCTACGAGCAGTACTTC; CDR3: CASSYSTGTPYEQYF
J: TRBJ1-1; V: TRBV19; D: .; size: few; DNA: TGTGCCAGTAGTAACCTCTACGGCAGTCTGACCACTGAAGCTTTCTTT; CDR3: CASSNLYGSLTTEAFF
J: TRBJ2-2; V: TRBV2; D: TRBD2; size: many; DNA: TGTGCCAGCGCCCCCGGGACTAGCGTCACCGGGGAGCTGTTTTTT; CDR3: CASAPGTSVTGELFF
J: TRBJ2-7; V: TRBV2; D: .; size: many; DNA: TGTGCCAGTCGGGACGGACCCTCCTACGAGCAGTACTTC; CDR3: CASRDGPSYEQYF
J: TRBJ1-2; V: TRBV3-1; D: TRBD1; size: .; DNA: TGTGCCAGCAGCCCCTCCTGGGGACAGAGCTATGGCTACACCTTC; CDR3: CASSPSWGQSYGYTF
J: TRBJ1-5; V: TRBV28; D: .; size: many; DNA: TGTGCCAGCAGTGGGAAGACTTATCGCAATCAGCCCCAGCATTTT; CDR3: CASSGKTYRNQPQHF
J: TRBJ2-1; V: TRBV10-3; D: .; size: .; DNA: TGTGCCATCAGTGCCAGGGAAAGAAGCAATGAGCAGTTCTTC; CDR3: CAISARERSNEQFF
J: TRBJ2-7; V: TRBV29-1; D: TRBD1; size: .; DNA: TGCAGCGTTGAGGGAGACAGGGAAGGCGAGCAGTACTTC; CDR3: CSVEGDREGEQYF
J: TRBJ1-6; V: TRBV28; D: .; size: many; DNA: TGTGCCAGCAGTTTAGGGGCACCCCTCCACTTT; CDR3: CASSLGAPLHF
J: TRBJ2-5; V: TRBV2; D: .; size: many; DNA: TGTGCCAGCAGTGAAGCAGGGGTTCTAGAGACCCAGTACTTC; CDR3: CASSEAGVLETQYF
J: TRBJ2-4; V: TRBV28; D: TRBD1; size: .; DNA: TGTGCCAGCAGTCCCCAGGGGGAGAAAAACATTCAGTACTTC; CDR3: CASSPQGEKNIQYF
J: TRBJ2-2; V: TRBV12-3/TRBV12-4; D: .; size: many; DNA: TGTGCCAGCAGTTTATTAGCGTACACCGGGGAGCTGTTTTTT; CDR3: CASSLLAYTGELFF
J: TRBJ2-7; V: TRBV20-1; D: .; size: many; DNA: TGCAGTGCTAGAGGGGGGATTGGAACGGGAACCTACGAGCAGTACTTC; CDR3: CSARGGIGTGTYEQYF